The clone carrying this TCR beta chain was detected only once. Its antigen is still unknown. A junction boundary mismatches the germline segment, possibly from a read error. Both RNA and DNA were isolated together from around 20-30 mg of bulk tissue that had not been sorted. The researchers produced TCR beta cDNA from around 500 ng total RNA with a constant-region primer. TCR beta libraries came from three nested multiplex PCR rounds using slightly modified ARM-PCR. TRBV1-TRBV30 forward primers and a C-beta reverse primer were used in the first two PCR rounds, which each ran for approximately 10 cycles. TCRdb called the multiplex PCR reads again in MiXCR, with one record for every CDR3 protein. The sample has around 70,000 distinct CDR3 sequences, over 60% seen once; the top ten hold roughly 26%. CDR1 and CDR2 from the germline V gene are GTSNPN and SVGIG (reference sequence). The CDR3 extends over 15 amino acids.

This sample stems from a study of tumor-infiltrating lymphocytes in primary liver carcinoma. Notes on the study in general: Tumor samples exhibited a significantly greater top-250-clone fraction than blood samples (p = 0.039).

This TCR derives from a man in his forties with primary liver carcinoma and hepatitis B virus infection. Sequenced input: liver tumor tissue from sampling region 4. Subset meaning: tumor region T4, right-lateral pole. The V gene is TRBV30, the J gene TRBJ2-7; 7 bases are shared with TRBD2. The CDR3 is CAWSVGGSSVYKQYF. CDR3 sequence (DNA): TGTGCCTGGAGTGTCGGCGGGAGCTCGGTCTACAAGCAGTACTTC. Drawing the rest from reference TRBV30 and TRBJ2-7, the complete variable domain is SQTIHQWPATLVQPVGSPLSLECTVEGTSNPNLYWYRQAAGRGLQLLFYSVGIGQISSEVPQNLSASRPQDRQFILSSKKLLLSDSGFYLCAWSVGGSSVYKQYFGPGTRLTVT.